This entry features one T cell receptor (beta chain) sequence. The protocol was immunoSEQ multiplex PCR, while the TCRdb copy is restricted to in-frame clones and leaves out a portion. The sample shows about 150,000 clones, around 81% of them seen only once. This sample was included in a study of blood T cell repertoires in COVID-19. The sample was peripheral blood. The TCR sequence derives from a woman aged 80 or over with COVID-19, enrolled during active disease.

CDR3: CASSQTSGVAQYF. Written as DNA, the CDR3 is TGTGCCAGCAGCCAAACTAGCGGGGTTGCGCAGTATTTT. The chain couples TRBV3-1 (or the pseudogene TRBV3-2) to TRBJ2-3, with 10 bases identical to TRBD2. The CDR3 consists of 13 residues. V was pared by 2 bases and J by 10 bases, with 3 bases of the junction left unmatched. Per germline, CDR1 LGHDT and CDR2 YNNKEL (reference sequence).